These T cell receptor beta chains were read from a single sample in a study of OX40 agonist ivuxolimab in advanced cancers. Sequencing was performed with immunoSEQ multiplex PCR; in TCRdb, only in-frame clones are kept and a portion is missing. The data contain some 10,000 clones, roughly 80% of them singletons. Material: CD4+ or CD8+ T cells sorted from blood, obtained in a trial of the OX40 agonist ivuxolimab. These receptors were taken from an adult with an advanced solid tumor such as melanoma, head and neck, liver or kidney cancer. Each CDR3 is given without its conserved first and last residue.

j_gene	v_gene	CDR3aa
TRBJ2-5	TRBV7-9	ASEGPWGETQY
TRBJ2-5	TRBV7-2	ASSLTYDRGGPQETQY
TRBJ1-1	TRBV9	ASSVERNTEAF
TRBJ2-7	TRBV19	ASSIGAGSPRSEQY
TRBJ2-1	TRBV9	ASSGAGGDEQF
TRBJ2-1	TRBV27	ASSLSYRGLVGNEQF
TRBJ1-2	TRBV19	ASSIYGNPYGYT
TRBJ2-2	TRBV6-5	ASSEGTGELF
TRBJ1-4	TRBV9	ASSSGNEKLF
TRBJ2-1	TRBV7-9	ASSRLEGESYNEQF
TRBJ2-1	TRBV28	ASTLGGPLNEQF
TRBJ1-6	TRBV6-1	ASRTGFSYNSPLH
TRBJ1-2	TRBV27	ASSLSIGGAGYT
TRBJ2-3	TRBV28	ASRDKRFPSTDTQY
TRBJ2-1	TRBV19	ASSIVHEQF
TRBJ2-2	TRBV6-4	ASKETGINTGELF
TRBJ1-5	TRBV5-1	ASSQDGYQPQH
TRBJ1-5	TRBV7-9	ASSPSVGQPQH
TRBJ2-2	TRBV4-3	ASSQNRDTYTGELF
TRBJ1-1	TRBV20-1	SAQIVPEAF
TRBJ1-1	TRBV6-1	ASSDRENTEAF
TRBJ2-7	TRBV19	ASSPAGQGYEQY
TRBJ2-7	TRBV6-9	ASSYLASYEQY
TRBJ2-3	TRBV15	ATSRRGQGWSDTQY